This T cell receptor (beta chain) derives from a study of human T cells and chemical hapten exposure. Whole-study context: All patients underwent weekly scalp dosing with diphenylcyclopropenone for the full roughly 25-week study. Study-wide results and caveats: No alteration of TCRs above 1 in 1000 frequency was seen with DPC sensitization.

This CDR3 comprises 14 residues. Germline V gene data show CDR1 as ENHRY and CDR2 as SYGVKD. V was pared by 10 bases and J by 4 bases, with 10 bases of the junction left unmatched. Comment on this clonotype: The antigen is unknown.

This sample's time point: patch test 1, 2 weeks after DPC sensitization. Treatment of the sample: therapeutic diphenylcyclopropenone sensitization with weekly scalp DPC. The study's library attached unique molecular identifiers to single cDNA molecules. Original methodology: From approximately 25,000 to 650,000 TCRs were found per sample, with a median of approximately 92,000. TCRdb re-derived calls from the RACE reads in MiXCR, one entry per CDR3 protein. Here the V and J calls rest on TCRdb's processing, not on the authors' analysis. The sample contains 180,000 or so distinct CDR3 sequences, about a fifth of which appear only once.

This chain uses TRBV10-3 with TRBJ1-2; 9 bases align to TRBD1. This receptor was taken from a woman aged 45-60 years with alopecia areata. Some clones in this sample may be carry-over from other donors' samples. The sample was whole blood, taken in connection with sensitization to the hapten diphenylcyclopropenone (DPC). In DNA, the CDR3 is TGTGCCACAGGGGACAGGGTTATTTTCTATGGCTACACCTTC. Protein: CATGDRVIFYGYTF.